Below are 22 T cell receptor beta chains sequenced from a single sample in a study of cytomegalovirus exposure and HLA in healthy donors. Clones were sequenced by immunoSEQ multiplex PCR, and TCRdb holds only the in-frame ones, with some missing. The repertoire holds approximately 230,000 clones, with about 88% as singletons. The specimen was PBMCs. The receptors here all came from a man aged 18 to 29 in good health and CMV-seropositive.

The chain has TRBV11-2 and TRBJ2-7; no reliable D call. Germline CDR1 is SGHAT and CDR2 is FQNNGV. Trimming removed 5 bases at V and 4 bases at J, with 9 bases between. The length of the CDR3 is 12 residues. CDR3 sequence reads: CASSLNLYEQYF. Here the CDR3 DNA reads TGTGCCAGCAGCCTTAACTTGTACGAGCAGTACTTC.

This clone was counted once. The genes are TRBV5-1 and TRBJ1-2; D unclear. The CDR3 extends over 16 amino acids. Germline-derived CDR1 and CDR2 are SGHRS and YFSETQ. V lost 0 bases and J 8 bases, leaving 20 bases between the germline ends. CDR3 protein: CASSLGRASLGEGYTF. The CDR3 DNA reads TGCGCCAGCAGCTTGGGTCGTGCCTCCCTAGGAGAAGGCTACACCTTC.

The CDR3 DNA reads TGTGCCAGCAGTGATCCGGGACAGGGGGATGAAAAACTGTTTTTT. Amino acids: CASSDPGQGDEKLFF. This chain joins TRBV6-6 and TRBJ1-4; TRBD1 aligns across 11 bases. The CDR3 runs to 15 residues. Germline-derived CDR1 and CDR2 are MNHNY and SVGAGI (reference sequence). V lost 5 bases and J lost 6; bases outside the gene matches: 5.

The sample holds a few counts of this clone. The gene calls are TRBV19 and TRBJ1-5; D is unresolved. Germline V gene sequence: CDR1 LNHDA, CDR2 SQIVND (reference sequence). The V end lost 3 bases, the J end lost 5 bases, and 11 bases lay between the germline ends. The CDR3 loop spans 14 amino acids. CDR3: CASSMLNLYQPQHF. The CDR3 bases are TGTGCCAGTAGTATGCTGAACCTTTATCAGCCCCAGCATTTT.

The chain combines TRBV5-1 with TRBJ1-5; no definite D call. With 4 bases removed from V and 6 bases from J, the gap between germline ends came to 23 bases. The germline V gene encodes CDR1 SGHRS and CDR2 YFSETQ. This CDR3 has 17 amino acids. CDR3 loop: CASSRLADGSVGQPQHF. In DNA, the CDR3 is TGCGCCAGCAGCCGGCTGGCGGACGGGAGTGTGGGTCAGCCCCAGCATTTT.

The table lists this clone with a few counts. The genes are TRBV30 and TRBJ2-7, with D uncertain. Germline CDR1 is GTSNPN and CDR2 is SVGIG (reference sequence). Trimming shortened V by 3 bases and J by 1 base, and 4 bases separated the two germline ends. The CDR3 runs 11 residues. This chain's CDR3 is CAWSLSYEQYF. The DNA for the CDR3 is TGTGCCTGGAGCCTTTCCTACGAGCAGTACTTC. Based on the CDR3 plus reference TRBV30 and TRBJ2-7, the full variable domain is SQTIHQWPATLVQPVGSPLSLECTVEGTSNPNLYWYRQAAGRGLQLLFYSVGIGQISSEVPQNLSASRPQDRQFILSSKKLLLSDSGFYLCAWSLSYEQYFGPGTRLTVT.

CDR3 nucleotides: TGCAGCGTTGGGGATCGCACGGAGGGACGGAGTTATGGCTACACCTTC. It translates to CSVGDRTEGRSYGYTF. The chain couples TRBV29-1 to TRBJ1-2; the D gene is possibly TRBD1 (5 bases). Trimming took off 4 bases at V and 5 bases at J, with 23 bases between the two ends. The CDR3 has 16 amino acids. The V gene's germline CDR1 is SQVTM and CDR2 ANQGSEA.

The chain uses TRBV7-3 and TRBJ2-2; D not certain. V gave up 5 bases and J gave up 5 bases, with 9 bases separating them. The germline V gene encodes CDR1 SGHTA and CDR2 FQGTGA. There are 13 residues in the CDR3. This CDR3 reads CASSGSVTGELFF. CDR3 bases: TGTGCCAGCAGCGGTTCGGTTACCGGGGAGCTGTTTTTT.

The chain links TRBV19 to TRBJ2-7; D unresolved. V was shortened by 9 bases and J by 3 bases, with 9 bases between the two germline ends. Germline V lookup: CDR1 LNHDA, CDR2 SQIVND (reference sequence). The CDR3 loop spans 11 amino acids. The CDR3, as DNA: TGTGCCAGCACTCGACGCTACGAGCAGTACTTC. Amino acid sequence: CASTRRYEQYF.

The chain has TRBV28 and TRBJ2-3; D gene unclear. The CDR3 contains 15 residues. V lost 6 bases to trimming and J lost 6 bases, with 19 bases between them. Per germline, CDR1 MDHEN and CDR2 SYDVKM. The CDR3 coding sequence is TGTGCCAGCAGCTACTCCACCCACGGTGGGGATACGCAGTATTTT. This codes for CASSYSTHGGDTQYF.

The rearrangement links TRBV5-6 to TRBJ2-5; D is unclear. CDR1 and CDR2 from the germline V gene are SGHDT and YYEEEE. This CDR3 region has 14 residues. Trimming took off 2 bases at V and 2 bases at J, with 10 bases between the two ends. DNA for the CDR3: TGTGCCAGCAGCTTAACCATCAAACAAGAGACCCAGTACTTC. This translates into CASSLTIKQETQYF.

This chain joins TRBV28 and TRBJ2-7, with no clear D. The CDR3 length is 12 residues. Trimming left V 8 bases short and J 6 bases short, with 14 bases between. Germline V gene data show CDR1 as MDHEN and CDR2 as SYDVKM. The CDR3 sequence: CASGPLDLEQYF. The CDR3 region has the DNA TGTGCCAGCGGGCCCCTGGATCTCGAGCAGTACTTC.

The chain has TRBV5-4 and TRBJ2-1; TRBD2 aligns across 8 bases. The CDR3 consists of 15 residues. J gave up 2 bases and V 1 base, and 2 bases lay outside the gene matches. Germline V lookup: CDR1 SGHNT, CDR2 YYREEE (reference sequence). CDR3 in DNA: TGTGCCAGCAGCTTGAGCGGGGGCCCCTACAATGAGCAGTTCTTC. Translated: CASSLSGGPYNEQFF.

The chain couples TRBV30 to TRBJ2-1; 9 bases match TRBD1. Trimming removed 2 bases from V and 4 bases from J; junction bases left unmatched: 9. CDR3 length: 16 amino acids. From germline, CDR1 is GTSNPN and CDR2 SVGIG (reference sequence). The CDR3 loop reads CAWSSAGTGPYNEQFF. For the CDR3, the DNA is TGTGCCTGGAGTTCTGCCGGGACAGGGCCTTACAATGAGCAGTTCTTC.

The rearrangement joins TRBV10-3 to TRBJ2-3; a possible D gene is TRBD1 (5 bases). V lost 10 bases and J 2 bases, leaving 16 bases between the germline ends. This CDR3 spans 14 amino acids. From germline, CDR1 is ENHRY and CDR2 SYGVKD. CDR3 DNA: TGTGCCACGACAGCACACATAGACACAGATACGCAGTATTTT. It translates to CATTAHIDTDTQYF.

The chain joins TRBV6-5 to TRBJ1-2, with 8 bases aligning to TRBD1. The CDR3 is made up of 13 amino acids. Germline trimming cut 5 bases from V and 2 bases from J; bases unmatched to any gene: 1. Germline CDR1 reads MNHEY; CDR2 reads SVGAGI. The CDR3 reads CASSRDRNYGYTF. DNA for the CDR3: TGTGCCAGCAGTCGGGACAGGAACTATGGCTACACCTTC.

This chain uses TRBV20-1 with TRBJ1-2; D possibly corresponds to TRBD1 (5 bases). This CDR3 has 11 amino acids. CDR1 and CDR2 (germline): DFQATT, SNEGSKA (reference sequence). In DNA, the CDR3 is TGCGTCTCCCGGGACGGCTATGGCTACACCTTC. It is translated as CVSRDGYGYTF.

The rearrangement links TRBV4-1 to TRBJ1-5; no clear D. Trimming shortened V by 4 bases and J by 4 bases, and 11 bases separated the two germline ends. Germline lookup yields CDR1 MGHRA and CDR2 YSYEKL. The CDR3 is 14 amino acids. The CDR3 protein is CASSLGRGNQPQHF. The CDR3 coding sequence is TGCGCCAGCAGCCTCGGGCGAGGGAATCAGCCCCAGCATTTT.

This chain connects TRBV6-6 to TRBJ1-2; a weak D match, TRBD1 (5 bases). The germline gives CDR1 MNHNY, CDR2 SVGAGI (reference sequence). The CDR3 loop spans 12 amino acids. The V gene lost 4 bases and the J gene lost 8 bases, with 11 bases spanning the gap. CDR3 sequence (DNA): TGTGCCAGCAGTTCCGGGACCTCCGGCTACACCTTC. It is translated as CASSSGTSGYTF.

This chain uses TRBV28 with TRBJ1-5, with D unclear. CDR3 size: 15 residues. Germline V gives CDR1 MDHEN, CDR2 SYDVKM. The V end lost 7 bases, the J end lost 7 bases, and 20 bases lay between the germline ends. The CDR3 protein is CASNSPVEGEQPQHF. The CDR3 DNA reads TGTGCCAGCAACAGCCCGGTGGAGGGAGAGCAGCCCCAGCATTTT.

The V call is TRBV11-1, the J call TRBJ2-7, with 7 bases lining up with TRBD2. V lost 0 bases to trimming and J lost 2 bases; unmatched junction nucleotides: 7. There are 16 residues in the CDR3. Germline V CDR1 and CDR2: SGHAT, FQDESV (reference sequence). The CDR3 DNA reads TGTGCCAGCAGCTTAGCCATAGCGGGCCAAACCTACGAGCAGTACTTC. As protein: CASSLAIAGQTYEQYF.

The V and J genes are TRBV28 and TRBJ1-1, with D possibly TRBD1 on 6 matching bases. Germline assignment: CDR1 MDHEN and CDR2 SYDVKM. V was clipped by 10 bases and J by 5 bases, with 17 bases between them. The CDR3 consists of 13 residues. The CDR3 sequence: CAISRQGRTEAFF. In DNA, the CDR3 is TGTGCCATCTCCCGGCAGGGGCGGACTGAAGCTTTCTTT.